The sequence of this T cell receptor beta chain was determined in a study of read filtering for tumor transcriptome and immune sequencing. This clonotype was detected ten times or more. The library was built from 400 ng RNA with molecular barcoded adaptors for alpha/delta and beta/gamma chains. TCRdb passed the reads through MiXCR, listing each CDR3 protein once. Of some 120,000 distinct CDR3 sequences listed, about an eighth are singletons. Germline V gene lookup returns CDR1 SGHVS and CDR2 FQNEAQ. The V gene lost 6 bases and the J gene lost 0 bases, with 15 bases spanning the gap. This CDR3 spans 16 amino acids.

Sequencing was done on a sample of a population of CD138-negative cells sorted from bone marrow. The sequence was obtained from a donor at least 40 years old with multiple myeloma. The chain joins TRBV7-8 to TRBJ2-1; D unresolved. This CDR3 is CASRDGPAGSYNEQFF. Here the CDR3 DNA reads TGTGCCAGCAGAGACGGGCCTGCCGGCTCCTACAATGAGCAGTTCTTC. The full variable domain, in which reference TRBV7-8 and TRBJ2-1 provide the parts outside the CDR3, is GAGVSQSPRYKVAKRGQDVALRCDPISGHVSLFWYQQALGQGPEFLTYFQNEAQLDKSGLPSDRFFAERPEGSVSTLKIQRTQQEDSAVYLCASRDGPAGSYNEQFFGPGTRLTVL.